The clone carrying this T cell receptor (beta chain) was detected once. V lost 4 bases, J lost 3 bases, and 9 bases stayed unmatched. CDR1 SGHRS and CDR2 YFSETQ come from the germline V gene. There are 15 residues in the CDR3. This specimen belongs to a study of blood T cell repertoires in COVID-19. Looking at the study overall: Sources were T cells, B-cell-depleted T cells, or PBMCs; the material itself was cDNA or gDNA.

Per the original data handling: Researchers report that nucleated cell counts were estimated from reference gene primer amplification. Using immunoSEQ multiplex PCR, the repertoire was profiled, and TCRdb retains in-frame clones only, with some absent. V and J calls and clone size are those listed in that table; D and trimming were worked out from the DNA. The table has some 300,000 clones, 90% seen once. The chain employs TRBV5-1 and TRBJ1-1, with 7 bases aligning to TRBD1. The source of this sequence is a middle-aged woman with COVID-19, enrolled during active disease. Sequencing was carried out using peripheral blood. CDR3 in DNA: TGCGCCAGCAGCCCCACCGGGACAGTGGACACTGAAGCTTTCTTT. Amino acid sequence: CASSPTGTVDTEAFF.